A selection of T cell receptor beta chains follows, all from one sample in a study of radiation and T cells in renal cell carcinoma. Sequencing was performed with immunoSEQ multiplex PCR; in TCRdb, only in-frame clones are kept and a portion is missing. The sample yields 65,000 to 80,000 clones, just over 85% seen once. The source material was blood, sampled from a patient whose treatment included radiotherapy and nephrectomy. These receptors were collected from a woman between 45 and 65 years old with renal cell carcinoma. Both conserved end residues are part of each CDR3. Fields, in order: clone size, J gene, V gene, D gene, CDR3 DNA, CDR3 protein. D genes are given only for firm matches. Clone size is shown for a subset of rows, as once, few, many or a class of expanded clone.

NA	TRBJ1-4	TRBV5-1	TRBD1	TGCGCCAGCAGCCCCTCCGGGACAGCTAATGAAAAACTGTTTTTT	CASSPSGTANEKLFF
NA	TRBJ1-6	TRBV6-5	NA	TGTGCCAGCAGCCCCCCGGGTTCACCCCTCCACTTT	CASSPPGSPLHF
NA	TRBJ1-1	TRBV2	NA	TGTGCCAGCAGTAGGCCTCTAACCAGCACTGAAGCTTTCTTT	CASSRPLTSTEAFF
NA	TRBJ2-1	TRBV19	TRBD2	TGTGCCAGTAGTCCGGCTAGCGGGGGCGTCTCTGAGCAGTTCTTC	CASSPASGGVSEQFF
NA	TRBJ2-5	TRBV28	NA	TGTGCCAGCAAGGGGTACCTCAGGTCTGTCGGCCAAGAGACCCAGTACTTC	CASKGYLRSVGQETQYF
NA	TRBJ2-1	TRBV5-1	TRBD2	TGCGCCAGCAGCTTGGCCTCGCTAGCGGGGCAAAATGAGCAGTTCTTC	CASSLASLAGQNEQFF
NA	TRBJ2-7	TRBV7-2	TRBD2	TGTGCCAGCAGCTTAAGTTCGGTAGCGGGAAACTACGAGCAGTACTTC	CASSLSSVAGNYEQYF
NA	TRBJ2-1	TRBV29-1	NA	TGCAGCGTGGCCGATGAGCAGTTCTTC	CSVADEQFF
NA	TRBJ1-2	TRBV6-6	TRBD1	TGTGCCAGCAGTGATGCCGGGACAGGGGTATTAGGCTACACCTTC	CASSDAGTGVLGYTF
NA	TRBJ2-3	TRBV7-6	TRBD2	TGTGCCAGCACCAAGACGAGCGGGGGTAGCACAGATACGCAGTATTTT	CASTKTSGGSTDTQYF
once	TRBJ1-1	TRBV19	NA	TGTGCCAGTAGCCCGACGGGGGAGGGCACTGAAGCTTTCTTT	CASSPTGEGTEAFF
NA	TRBJ2-7	TRBV19	NA	TGTGCCAGTAGTTCTCACCAAAACCCTGAAAACGAGCAGTACTTC	CASSSHQNPENEQYF
NA	TRBJ2-1	TRBV7-2	NA	TGTGCCAGCAGCCCCCGACGTCACAATGAGCAGTTCTTC	CASSPRRHNEQFF
NA	TRBJ2-1	TRBV5-1	TRBD2	TGCGCCAGCAGCTTGGAGGGTAGCGGGAGGGACAATGAGCAGTTCTTC	CASSLEGSGRDNEQFF
NA	TRBJ2-7	TRBV6-5	NA	TGTGCCAGCGGTTCATTGGGGGGAGTAGGCGAGCAGTACTTC	CASGSLGGVGEQYF
NA	TRBJ2-3	TRBV6-4	NA	TGTGCCAGCAGTGACTGGGCGGGACCCACAGATACGCAGTATTTT	CASSDWAGPTDTQYF
NA	TRBJ2-1	TRBV5-4	TRBD2	TGTGCCAGCAGCTTGGCCGGGACTAGCGGTAATGAGCAGTTCTTC	CASSLAGTSGNEQFF
few	TRBJ1-1	TRBV7-6	NA	TGTGCCAGCAGCTTAGGGGTGCGCACTGAAGCTTTCTTT	CASSLGVRTEAFF
NA	TRBJ1-1	TRBV21-1	NA	TGTGCCAGCTTAGGGACAGGGGGCTTTAACACTGAAGCTTTCTTT	CASLGTGGFNTEAFF
NA	TRBJ2-5	TRBV5-1	TRBD1	TGCGCCAGCAGCTTAAGGACAGGGGGCGGGCAGACCCAGTACTTC	CASSLRTGGGQTQYF
NA	TRBJ1-3	TRBV19	NA	TGTGCCAGTATGAACGAGGTCTCTGGAAACACCATATATTTT	CASMNEVSGNTIYF
few	TRBJ2-2	TRBV30	NA	TGTGCCTGGAGTGGGTACACAGACGGACAGCTGTTTTTT	CAWSGYTDGQLFF
once	TRBJ1-5	TRBV6-1	TRBD1	TGTGCCAGCAGTGAATTCGGACAGGGAGCCGCGTTAGGTCCCCAGCATTTT	CASSEFGQGAALGPQHF
NA	TRBJ2-3	TRBV5-6	NA	TGTGCCAGCAGGGAGAACTCACCGCTCCTCACAGATACGCAGTATTTT	CASRENSPLLTDTQYF
NA	TRBJ1-2	TRBV19	TRBD1	TGTGCCAGTAGTATCGCGACAGGGTCCGGCTATGGCTACACCTTC	CASSIATGSGYGYTF
NA	TRBJ2-1	TRBV7-2	NA	TGTGCCAGCAGCTTAGAGGTCCTGAGGGAAGGACATGAGCAGTTCTTC	CASSLEVLREGHEQFF
NA	TRBJ1-3	TRBV9	TRBD1	TGTGCCAGCAGTAACAGGGACAGCCGCTGGTGGGGAAACACCATATATTTT	CASSNRDSRWWGNTIYF
NA	TRBJ2-1	TRBV9	NA	TGTGCCAGCACCCTCGGGTTAGTCGGGAATGGTGAGCAGTTCTTC	CASTLGLVGNGEQFF
NA	TRBJ2-2	TRBV7-9	NA	TGTGCCAGCAGCTTAGTGGGGGCCGGGACCGGGGAGCTGTTTTTT	CASSLVGAGTGELFF